The TCR beta chain described here comes from a study of shared clonotypes between healthy human individuals. Regarding this clone: Its antigen remains unidentified.

Study results and caveats: Exclusively blood specimens were collected; tissue repertoires likely differ.

CDR3 length: 10 residues. Germline assignment: CDR1 DFQATT and CDR2 SNEGSKA (reference sequence). V gave up 1 base and J gave up 11 bases, with 8 bases separating them. CD45RO negativity and positive selection for CCR7 defined naive CD8 cells, a population that excluded terminally differentiated effector memory CD45RA+ cells. Healthy and HIV-negative, the adult donors had no recent acute infections or vaccinations. Samples underwent the assay at deep level. It was around 180 ng DNA, about 30,000 T cell genomes, that sorted-subset replicate PCRs used. Repertoires were generated with immunoSEQ multiplex PCR, while TCRdb's copy carries only in-frame clones and drops some. This table has about 2.1 million clones, 90% to 95% appearing once.

The sequenced sample was naive CD8+ T cells from PBMCs. The chain employs TRBV20-1 and TRBJ1-1; no firm D call. The receptor comes from a man younger than 35 in good health. Some clones in this sample may be carry-over from other donors' samples. CDR3 DNA sequence: TGCAGTGCTAGAGCCGGGTTGGCTTTCTTT. It yields the protein CSARAGLAFF.